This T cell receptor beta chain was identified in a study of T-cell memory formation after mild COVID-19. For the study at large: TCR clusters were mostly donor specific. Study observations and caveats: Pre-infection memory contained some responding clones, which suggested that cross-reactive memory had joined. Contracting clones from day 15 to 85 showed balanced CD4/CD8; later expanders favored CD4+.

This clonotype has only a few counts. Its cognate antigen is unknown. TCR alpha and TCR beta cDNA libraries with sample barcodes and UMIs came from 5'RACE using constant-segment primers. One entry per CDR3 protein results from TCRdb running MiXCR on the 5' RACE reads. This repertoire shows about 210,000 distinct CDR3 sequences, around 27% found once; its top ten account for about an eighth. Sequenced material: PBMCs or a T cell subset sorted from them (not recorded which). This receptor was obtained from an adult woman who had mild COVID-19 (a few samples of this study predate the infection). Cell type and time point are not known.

CDR3 DNA sequence: TGTGCCAGCAGCGCACAGGGTCTGAGCTCCTACGAGCAGTACTTC. Its translation is CASSAQGLSSYEQYF. The rearrangement joins TRBV9 to TRBJ2-7; possible D gene TRBD1, 6 bases. V was clipped by 3 bases and J by 0 bases, with 13 bases between them. The CDR3 consists of 15 residues. CDR1 is SGDLS and CDR2 is YYNGEE in the germline V gene.